These T cell receptor beta chains were read from a single sample in a study of vaccination effects on CD4 cells after COVID-19. Assay used: immunoSEQ multiplex PCR; TCRdb lists only in-frame clones, some missing. The data contain 20,000 to 25,000 clones, almost 70% of them singletons. The antigens of these receptors remain unknown. Sequences were derived from CD4+ T cells from PBMCs cultured with HCoV-NL63 spike peptides, sampled before COVID-19 vaccination. All receptors derive from a human donor who received a COVID-19 vaccine. Each CDR3 is given with its conserved first and last residue. Each record gives: V gene, J gene, D gene, clone size, CDR3 DNA, CDR3 protein. The D gene is left open where the match is weak. Clone size is shown for a subset of rows, as once, few, many or a class of expanded clone.

TRBV11-3	TRBJ2-3	TRBD2	.	TGTGCCAGCAGCTTAGGGCTGCGGGGGGGCACAGATACGCAGTATTTT	CASSLGLRGGTDTQYF
TRBV5-1	TRBJ1-2	.	.	TGCGCCAGCAGCCGGACGGAAGGGGGCTATGGCTACACCTTC	CASSRTEGGYGYTF
TRBV10-3	TRBJ1-6	TRBD1	many	TGTGCCATCAGTGATACCGGGACAGGGACTTCACCCCTCCACTTT	CAISDTGTGTSPLHF
TRBV19	TRBJ2-3	.	once	TGTGCCAGTAGTCCGAGTGGGGGATTAATCACAGATACGCAGTATTTT	CASSPSGGLITDTQYF
TRBV5-5	TRBJ1-1	.	.	TGTGCCAGCAGCTCGGGACACATGAACACTGAAGCTTTCTTT	CASSSGHMNTEAFF
TRBV7-9	TRBJ2-7	.	few	TGTGCCAGCAGCCCTGCTGCTGGGGCTTACGAGCAGTACTTC	CASSPAAGAYEQYF
TRBV3-1/TRBV3-2	TRBJ2-5	.	.	TGTGCCAGCAGCCAGGGCTTAAAAGAGACCCAGTACTTC	CASSQGLKETQYF
TRBV3-1/TRBV3-2	TRBJ2-5	TRBD2	.	TGTGCCAGCAGCCCACGTCACGATCTAGCGGGGGAAGAGACCCAGTACTTC	CASSPRHDLAGEETQYF
TRBV3-1/TRBV3-2	TRBJ2-7	.	.	TGTGCCAGCAGCTCGCAGTACGAGCAGTACTTC	CASSSQYEQYF
TRBV6-5	TRBJ1-3	.	.	TGTGCCAGCACGCAGGGACGGGCTTCCGGAAACACCATATATTTT	CASTQGRASGNTIYF
TRBV30	TRBJ1-2	.	once	TGTGCCTGGAGTGTATCCCATGGCTACACCTTC	CAWSVSHGYTF
TRBV6-4	TRBJ2-7	TRBD2	.	TGTGCCAGCAGTGAAGGCGGGGGGAAACCCTACGAGCAGTACTTC	CASSEGGGKPYEQYF
TRBV5-1	TRBJ2-7	.	.	TGCGCCAGCAGCTTGGAGGAGGCGTCAGGGAAACTATTC	CASSLEEASGKLF
TRBV3-1/TRBV3-2	TRBJ2-1	.	.	TGTGCCAGCAGCCAAGATTGGGTAGTCGCGGGATGGGCCAATGAGCAGTTCTTC	CASSQDWVVAGWANEQFF
TRBV27	TRBJ2-7	.	.	TGTGCCATCGGGGCCTACGAGCAGTACTTC	CAIGAYEQYF
TRBV19	TRBJ1-5	.	.	TGTGCCAGTAGTCGGACAGATAGCAATCAGCCCCAGCATTTT	CASSRTDSNQPQHF
TRBV14	TRBJ1-5	TRBD1	.	TGTGCCAGCAGCGGACAGACAGGGGACGATCAGCCCCAGCATTTT	CASSGQTGDDQPQHF
TRBV6-5	TRBJ1-1	.	.	TGTGCCAGCAGTTATGGTACAGGGGAAGCTTTCTTT	CASSYGTGEAFF
TRBV10-1	TRBJ1-2	.	.	TGCGCCAGCAGCGAGGAAGGGAGCCCTTCTTTCTATGGCTACACCTTC	CASSEEGSPSFYGYTF
TRBV6-5	TRBJ2-7	.	.	TGTGCCAGCAGGCTAGCGACCCCCTACGAGCAGTACTTC	CASRLATPYEQYF
TRBV7-6	TRBJ2-2	TRBD1	once	TGTGCCAGCAGCTTTCGACAGGGAGACACCGGGGAGCTGTTTTTT	CASSFRQGDTGELFF
TRBV7-2	TRBJ2-7	.	.	TGTGCCAGCAGCCCAACAGGCTACGAGCAGTACTTC	CASSPTGYEQYF
TRBV11-3	TRBJ1-1	.	.	TGTGCCAGCAGCTTAGAGTTTGGGACTGAAGCTTTCTTT	CASSLEFGTEAFF
TRBV29-1	TRBJ2-5	.	.	TGCAGCGTTGAAGATATCCTTTATTTAGCGGCGGTGCGGGAGACCCAGTACTTC	CSVEDILYLAAVRETQYF
TRBV24-1	TRBJ2-7	.	.	TGTGCCACCATGGGAGACCAAACCTACGAGCAGTACTTC	CATMGDQTYEQYF
TRBV30	TRBJ1-4	.	few	TGTGCCTGGAGTGGGGGGTCGGAAAAACTGTTTTTT	CAWSGGSEKLFF
TRBV9	TRBJ2-7	TRBD1	.	TGTGCCAGCAGCCCGACGGGACAGGGAACCTACGAGCAGTACTTC	CASSPTGQGTYEQYF
TRBV6-8	TRBJ2-7	.	.	TGTGCCAGCACCAAAACCAAGGGACGGCCGTGGGGGGCCTACGAGCAGTACTTC	CASTKTKGRPWGAYEQYF
TRBV21-1	TRBJ1-5	.	.	TGTGCCAGCAGCAACTCCAGGGGTACCAATCAGCCCCAGCATTTT	CASSNSRGTNQPQHF
TRBV12-2	TRBJ2-7	.	.	TGTGCAAGTCGCTTAGTTTCGACTTCCGGGACTAGTTTTTGCGAGCAGTACTTC	CASRLVSTSGTSFCEQYF
TRBV11-2	TRBJ1-5	.	.	TGTGCCAGCAGCTTATCAGAGGGCCAGCCCCAGCATTTT	CASSLSEGQPQHF
TRBV6-5	TRBJ1-2	.	.	TGTGCCAGCACTAGTCCGACGGGTGGCTACACCTTC	CASTSPTGGYTF
TRBV10-2	TRBJ2-7	TRBD2	.	TGCGCCAGCAGTGAGTACGGGACTAGCGGGAGCTACGAGCAGTACTTC	CASSEYGTSGSYEQYF
TRBV6-5	TRBJ2-3	TRBD1	.	TGTGCCAGCAGTACAATGACAGGGGATACGCAGTATTTT	CASSTMTGDTQYF
TRBV4-1	TRBJ2-7	TRBD2	few	TGCGCCAGCAGCCAGGGGCTAGCGGGAACGCGCGAGCAGTACTTC	CASSQGLAGTREQYF